A selection of T cell receptor beta chains follows, all from one sample in a study of blood T cell repertoires in COVID-19. Data came from immunoSEQ multiplex PCR; TCRdb stores just in-frame clones and leaves some out. The table includes around 100,000 clones, roughly nine tenths detected once. Sequencing was carried out using peripheral blood. These receptor sequences come from a woman aged 60-70 years with acute or convalescent COVID-19. Both conserved end residues are part of each CDR3. The order of the fields is J gene, D gene, V gene, clone size, CDR3 protein, CDR3 DNA. A D gene is named only where the DNA matches it firmly. Clone size is shown for a subset of rows, as once, few, many or a class of expanded clone.

TRBJ1-1 | TRBD1 | TRBV30 | - | CAWTGQENTEAFF | TGTGCCTGGACGGGACAGGAAAACACTGAAGCTTTCTTT
TRBJ2-3 | TRBD1 | TRBV28 | - | CASKRQGGYTDTQYF | TGTGCCAGCAAACGACAGGGGGGTTACACAGATACGCAGTATTTT
TRBJ1-1 | TRBD1 | TRBV27 | - | CASSLGQAYAEAFF | TGTGCCAGCAGTCTAGGACAGGCTTACGCTGAAGCTTTCTTT
TRBJ1-2 | TRBD1 | TRBV7-9 | - | CASSPQGDYYGYTF | TGTGCCAGCAGCCCACAGGGGGACTACTATGGCTACACCTTC
TRBJ2-5 | TRBD1 | TRBV9 | - | CASSATGVLGETQYF | TGTGCCAGCAGCGCCACAGGGGTGTTAGGAGAGACCCAGTACTTC
TRBJ2-7 | - | TRBV27 | - | CASSSWEKQSYEQYF | TGTGCCAGCAGTTCGTGGGAGAAGCAGTCCTACGAGCAGTACTTC
TRBJ1-6 | - | TRBV27 | - | CASSLSGGNSPLHF | TGTGCCAGCAGTTTATCGGGAGGTAATTCACCCCTCCACTTT
TRBJ2-1 | TRBD2 | TRBV18 | - | CASSPPNGRAENEQFF | TGTGCCAGCTCACCACCTAACGGGAGGGCCGAGAATGAGCAGTTCTTC
TRBJ2-5 | - | TRBV7-3 | - | CASSFLDGTQYF | TGTGCCAGCAGCTTTCTAGATGGGACCCAGTACTTC
TRBJ2-5 | - | TRBV29-1 | - | CSGAQGAETQYF | TGCAGCGGGGCTCAGGGTGCAGAGACCCAGTACTTC
TRBJ2-3 | TRBD2 | TRBV7-3 | - | CASSSPGLAGTDTQYF | TGTGCCAGCAGCTCCCCGGGACTAGCGGGCACAGATACGCAGTATTTT
TRBJ2-2 | - | TRBV5-1 | once | CASSLQPGGELFF | TGCGCCAGCAGCCTCCAACCGGGCGGGGAGCTGTTTTTT
TRBJ2-1 | TRBD1 | TRBV2 | many | CASAVTGGKVGNEQFF | TGTGCCAGCGCTGTTACAGGGGGTAAGGTTGGCAATGAGCAGTTCTTC
TRBJ2-7 | - | TRBV11-1 | - | CASSLLGGSYEQYF | TGTGCCAGCAGCTTATTGGGCGGGTCCTACGAGCAGTACTTC
TRBJ1-1 | - | TRBV29-1 | - | CSVVRSTEAFF | TGCAGCGTTGTTAGGAGCACTGAAGCTTTCTTT
TRBJ1-2 | TRBD1 | TRBV28 | - | CASSLGTADALGGYTF | TGTGCCAGCAGTCTGGGGACAGCGGATGCCCTAGGGGGCTACACCTTC
TRBJ2-3 | TRBD2 | TRBV7-9 | few | CASSLARLAGVADTQYF | TGTGCCAGCAGCTTAGCCAGGCTAGCGGGAGTGGCCGATACGCAGTATTTT